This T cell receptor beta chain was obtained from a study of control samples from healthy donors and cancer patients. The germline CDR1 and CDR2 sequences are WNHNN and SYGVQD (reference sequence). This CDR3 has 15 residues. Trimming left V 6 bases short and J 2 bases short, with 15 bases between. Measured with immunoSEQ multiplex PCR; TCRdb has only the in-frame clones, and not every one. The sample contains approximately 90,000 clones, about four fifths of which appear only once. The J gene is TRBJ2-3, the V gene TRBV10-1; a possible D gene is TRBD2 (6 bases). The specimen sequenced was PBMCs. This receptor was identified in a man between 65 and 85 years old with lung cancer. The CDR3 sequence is CASSLSRGNTDTQYF. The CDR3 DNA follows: TGCGCCAGCAGCCTCTCGCGGGGCAACACAGATACGCAGTATTTT.